This TCR beta chain was sequenced during a study of response to subunit inactivated influenza vaccine. As regards this clonotype: The antigen is unknown.

Findings of the study overall: After each seasonal influenza vaccination, few new T cells are recruited, the authors suggested.

From germline, CDR1 is LGHNA and CDR2 YSLEER. The CDR3 runs 14 residues. V lost 0 bases to trimming and J lost 7 bases, with 12 bases between them. From the RT-PCR reads, TCRdb called clonotypes with MiXCR, one entry per CDR3 protein. Of 710,000 or so distinct CDR3 sequences detected, 15% to 19% appear once; the ten largest clones hold roughly 11%. The genes are TRBV4-3 and TRBJ2-5; D tentatively reads TRBD1 or TRBD2 (5 bases each). This specimen was PBMCs from blood, taken about 13 days after vaccination. The TCR sequence derives from a man in his forties or fifties who received an inactivated influenza vaccine. The CDR3 coding sequence is TGCGCCAGCAGCCAAGAGGTGGCTGGGGGGACCCAGTACTTC. The encoded protein is CASSQEVAGGTQYF.